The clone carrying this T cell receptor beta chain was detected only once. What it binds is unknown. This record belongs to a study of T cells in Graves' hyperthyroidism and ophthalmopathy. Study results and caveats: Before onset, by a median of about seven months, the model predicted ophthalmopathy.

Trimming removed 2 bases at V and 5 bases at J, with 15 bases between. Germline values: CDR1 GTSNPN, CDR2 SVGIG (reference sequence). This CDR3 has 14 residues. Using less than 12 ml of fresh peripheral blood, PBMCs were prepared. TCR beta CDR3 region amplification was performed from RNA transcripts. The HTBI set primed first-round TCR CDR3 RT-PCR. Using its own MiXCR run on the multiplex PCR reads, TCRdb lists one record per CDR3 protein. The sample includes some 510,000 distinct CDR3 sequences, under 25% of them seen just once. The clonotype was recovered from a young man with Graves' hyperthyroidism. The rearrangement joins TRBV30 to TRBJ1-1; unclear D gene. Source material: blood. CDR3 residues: CAWSRGPSGTEAFF. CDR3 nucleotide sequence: TGTGCCTGGAGTCGTGGACCGAGTGGGACTGAAGCTTTCTTT.